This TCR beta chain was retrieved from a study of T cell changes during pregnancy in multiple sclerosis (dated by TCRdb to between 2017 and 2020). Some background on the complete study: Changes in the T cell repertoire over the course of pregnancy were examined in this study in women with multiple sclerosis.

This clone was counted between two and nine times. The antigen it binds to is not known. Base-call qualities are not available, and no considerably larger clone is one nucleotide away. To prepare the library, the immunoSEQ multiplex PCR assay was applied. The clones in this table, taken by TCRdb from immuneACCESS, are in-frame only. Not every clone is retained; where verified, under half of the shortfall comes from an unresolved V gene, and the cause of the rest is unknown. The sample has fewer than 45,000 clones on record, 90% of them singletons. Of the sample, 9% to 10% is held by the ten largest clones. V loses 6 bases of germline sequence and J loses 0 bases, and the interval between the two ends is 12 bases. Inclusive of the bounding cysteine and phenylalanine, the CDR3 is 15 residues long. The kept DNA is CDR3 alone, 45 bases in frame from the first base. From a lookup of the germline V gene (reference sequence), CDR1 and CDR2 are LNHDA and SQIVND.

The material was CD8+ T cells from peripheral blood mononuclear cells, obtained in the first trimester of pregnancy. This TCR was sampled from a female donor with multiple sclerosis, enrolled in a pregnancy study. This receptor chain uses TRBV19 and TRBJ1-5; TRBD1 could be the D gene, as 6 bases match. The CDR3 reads CASSWTEYSNQPQHF. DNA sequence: TGTGCCAGTAGCTGGACAGAGTATAGCAATCAGCCCCAGCATTTT. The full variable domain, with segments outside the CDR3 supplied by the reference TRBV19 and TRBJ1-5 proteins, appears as DGGITQSPKYLFRKEGQNVTLSCEQNLNHDAMYWYRQDPGQGLRLIYYSQIVNDFQKGDIAEGYSVSREKKESFPLTVTSAQKNPTAFYLCASSWTEYSNQPQHFGDGTRLSIL.